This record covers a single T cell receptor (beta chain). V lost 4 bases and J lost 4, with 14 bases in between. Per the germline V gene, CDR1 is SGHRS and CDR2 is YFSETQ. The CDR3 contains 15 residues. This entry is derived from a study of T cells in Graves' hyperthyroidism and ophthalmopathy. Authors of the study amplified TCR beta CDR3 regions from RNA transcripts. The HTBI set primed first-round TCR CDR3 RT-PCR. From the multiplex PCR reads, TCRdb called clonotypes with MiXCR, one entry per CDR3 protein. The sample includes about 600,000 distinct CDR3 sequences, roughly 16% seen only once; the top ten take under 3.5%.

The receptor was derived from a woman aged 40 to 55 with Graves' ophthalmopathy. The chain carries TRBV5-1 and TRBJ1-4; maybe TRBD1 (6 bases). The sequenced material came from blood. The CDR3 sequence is CASSRRGSLNEKLFF. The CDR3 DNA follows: TGCGCCAGCAGCCGCAGGGGTTCCCTTAATGAAAAACTGTTTTTT.